This is a list of T cell receptor beta chains from one sample in a study of neurological immune-mediated disorders. TCRdb used MiXCR to reprocess the 5' RACE reads, holding one entry per CDR3 protein. The data contain tens of thousands of distinct CDR3 sequences, 4% to 6% of them singletons. Sequenced: PBMCs. The receptors were sampled from a man younger than 30 with multiple sclerosis. Each CDR3 is given with its conserved first and last residue. D genes are given only for firm matches. Clone sizes are given selectively: once, few, many, or a class where the clone is expanded.

TRBV5-1	TRBJ2-3	TRBD2	.	CASSSSFGVAGADTQYF	TGCGCCAGCAGCTCATCCTTCGGGGTGGCGGGGGCAGATACGCAGTATTTT
TRBV7-2	TRBJ1-2	TRBD1	many	CASSLEGQPTYGYTF	TGTGCCAGCAGCTTAGAGGGACAGCCTACCTATGGCTACACCTTC
TRBV5-5	TRBJ2-2	.	many	CASSFLIGVTGELFF	TGTGCCAGCAGCTTTCTGATAGGGGTCACCGGGGAGCTGTTTTTT
TRBV30	TRBJ2-7	TRBD1	.	CASGGASHEQYF	TGTGCCTCAGGGGGCGCATCCCACGAGCAGTACTTC
TRBV20-1	TRBJ2-1	TRBD2	many	CSAYLAGSYNEQFF	TGCAGTGCTTATCTAGCGGGCTCCTACAATGAGCAGTTCTTC
TRBV20-1	TRBJ1-3	.	many	CSAMTGSSGNTIYF	TGCAGTGCTATGACTGGTAGCTCTGGAAACACCATATATTTT
TRBV20-1	TRBJ2-2	TRBD2	many	CSAIGLAGDRTGELFF	TGCAGTGCTATCGGACTAGCGGGAGATCGTACCGGGGAGCTGTTTTTT
TRBV12-3/TRBV12-4	TRBJ1-5	.	many	CASSLGRIPQHF	TGTGCCAGCAGCCTAGGCCGTATCCCCCAGCATTTT
TRBV10-3	TRBJ2-4	.	.	CAIREDGLAKNIQYF	TGTGCCATCAGGGAGGACGGTCTAGCCAAAAACATTCAGTACTTC
TRBV4-3	TRBJ1-2	.	.	CASSQEDSTNYGYTF	TGCGCCAGCAGCCAAGAGGACAGCACTAACTATGGCTACACCTTC
TRBV20-1	TRBJ1-4	.	many	CSANNPRGGSEKLFF	TGCAGTGCAAATAACCCGAGGGGGGGAAGTGAAAAACTGTTTTTT
TRBV24-1	TRBJ1-2	.	many	CATSDPPGDYGYTF	TGTGCCACCAGTGATCCTCCGGGAGACTATGGCTACACCTTC
TRBV12-3/TRBV12-4	TRBJ2-3	TRBD2	many	CASSLAGGGTDTQYF	TGTGCCAGCAGCCTAGCGGGAGGTGGGACAGATACGCAGTATTTT
TRBV5-1	TRBJ1-3	.	many	CASSLEGREGTIYF	TGCGCCAGCAGCTTGGAGGGACGAGAAGGCACCATATATTTT
TRBV20-1	TRBJ1-1	TRBD1	many	CSARGTGLFDRAFF	TGCAGTGCCCGCGGGACAGGGCTGTTTGATAGGGCTTTCTTT
TRBV6-5	TRBJ1-1	.	many	CASRRTAHDTEAFF	TGTGCCAGCAGGCGGACAGCCCACGATACTGAAGCTTTCTTT
TRBV20-1	TRBJ1-1	.	many	CSARSGVHTEAFF	TGCAGTGCTAGATCCGGGGTTCACACTGAAGCTTTCTTT
TRBV20-1	TRBJ2-7	TRBD1	.	CSAHRDRGIYEQYF	TGCAGTGCTCATCGGGACAGAGGGATCTACGAGCAGTACTTC
TRBV20-1	TRBJ1-4	.	many	CSARSGQKLFF	TGCAGTGCTCGGTCGGGCCAAAAACTGTTTTTT
TRBV20-1	TRBJ2-5	TRBD2	many	CSASPSRGSQETQYF	TGCAGTGCTAGCCCCTCGCGGGGGAGCCAAGAGACCCAGTACTTC
TRBV20-1	TRBJ2-7	.	few	CSAGFAEGSYEQYF	TGCAGTGCCGGCTTTGCCGAAGGGAGCTACGAGCAGTACTTC
TRBV20-1	TRBJ1-3	TRBD1	many	CSARADRVGNTIYF	TGCAGTGCTAGAGCAGACAGGGTTGGAAACACCATATATTTT
TRBV6-5	TRBJ2-7	.	few	CASSSFGSYEQYF	TGTGCCAGCAGTTCCTTCGGCTCCTACGAGCAGTACTTC
TRBV7-3	TRBJ2-3	TRBD2	many	CASSSVAGGTDTQYF	TGTGCCAGCAGCTCGGTAGCGGGAGGGACAGATACGCAGTATTTT
TRBV9	TRBJ2-1	.	many	CASSVLLF	TGTGCCAGCAGCGTACTCCTCTTC
TRBV6-1	TRBJ2-3	TRBD2	many	CASSTLAGGPADTQYF	TGTGCCAGCAGTACTCTAGCGGGGGGTCCCGCCGATACGCAGTATTTT
TRBV5-1	TRBJ2-7	TRBD1	many	CASSLVFGTGRNEQYF	TGCGCCAGCAGCTTGGTTTTCGGGACAGGGAGGAACGAGCAGTACTTC
TRBV5-1	TRBJ2-7	.	many	CASSPGLNEQYF	TGCGCCAGCAGCCCGGGACTTAACGAGCAGTACTTC
TRBV6-1	TRBJ1-6	.	many	CASSDRGSPLHF	TGTGCCAGCAGTGATCGGGGTTCACCCCTCCACTTT
TRBV5-5	TRBJ1-4	.	many	CASSLSAYPGEKLFF	TGTGCCAGCAGCTTGTCGGCATATCCGGGAGAAAAACTGTTTTTT
TRBV7-2	TRBJ1-5	.	.	CASSPREGEGPQHF	TGTGCCAGCAGCCCCCGGGAGGGGGAGGGGCCCCAGCATTTT
TRBV12-3/TRBV12-4	TRBJ2-7	.	many	CASSRQGGAYEQYF	TGTGCCAGCAGTCGACAGGGAGGGGCCTACGAGCAGTACTTC